What follows are 14 T cell receptor beta chains derived from one specimen sequenced in a study of blood T cell repertoires in COVID-19. Clones were sequenced by immunoSEQ multiplex PCR, and TCRdb holds only the in-frame ones, with some missing. The sample includes about 170,000 clones, around 80% seen only once; the top ten take 12%. Sequencing was done on a sample of PBMCs or T cells enriched from blood (not recorded which). The receptors were gathered from a man in his fifties or sixties who had recovered from COVID-19.

This rearrangement joins TRBV28 to TRBJ2-7, with a weak D call TRBD1 (5 bases). Trimming removed 4 bases from V and 1 base from J, with 8 bases in between. CDR1 is MDHEN and CDR2 is SYDVKM in the germline V gene. The CDR3 runs to 13 residues. DNA of the CDR3: TGTGCCAGCAGTTCCCGACAGTCCTACGAGCAGTACTTC. Translating gives CASSSRQSYEQYF.

The chain employs TRBV24-1 and TRBJ2-3, with TRBD2 matching 12 bases. In germline, CDR1 is KGHDR, CDR2 SFDVKD. The trim removed 3 bases at V and 0 bases at J, leaving 6 bases unmatched. This CDR3 region has 18 residues. Written as DNA, the CDR3 is TGTGCCACCAGTGATCCCGGGACTAGCGGGCTTAGCACAGATACGCAGTATTTT. This encodes CATSDPGTSGLSTDTQYF.

The rearrangement joins TRBV19 to TRBJ1-4, with 8 bases identical to TRBD1. This CDR3 is 15 amino acids long. Germline assignment: CDR1 LNHDA and CDR2 SQIVND (reference sequence). The ends lost 5 bases at V and 8 bases at J; junction bases unmatched: 10. The CDR3 protein is CASSLRTGQGEKLFF. In DNA form, the CDR3 reads TGTGCCAGTAGTTTACGGACAGGGCAGGGGGAAAAACTGTTTTTT.

The genes are TRBV10-3 and TRBJ1-1, with a weak D call TRBD1 (6 bases). The CDR3 contains 11 residues. Germline V gene lookup returns CDR1 ENHRY and CDR2 SYGVKD. With 6 bases removed from V and 7 bases from J, the gap between germline ends came to 9 bases. The CDR3 region is CAIRLRGEAFF. The CDR3, as DNA: TGTGCCATCAGGCTCAGGGGTGAAGCTTTCTTT.

The gene calls are TRBV10-3 and TRBJ2-3; TRBD1 matches 8 bases. Trimming at V came to 6 bases and at J to 4 bases, leaving 6 bases not matched to a gene. This CDR3 comprises 14 residues. Per germline, CDR1 ENHRY and CDR2 SYGVKD. The CDR3 bases are TGTGCCATCAGGACGACAGGGGAGGCAGATACGCAGTATTTT. Its translation: CAIRTTGEADTQYF.

The chain recombines TRBV28 with TRBJ2-5; 9 positions match TRBD1. CDR1 and CDR2 from the germline V gene are MDHEN and SYDVKM. This CDR3 is built from 18 residues. V was clipped by 2 bases and J by 2 bases; unmatched bases: 12. The CDR3 DNA is TGTGCCAGCAGTTTACCTGGGGACAGGGCCAACTTTCAAGAGACCCAGTACTTC. Translated: CASSLPGDRANFQETQYF.

This clone has a handful of counts. V is TRBV3-1 (or the pseudogene TRBV3-2) and J is TRBJ2-3; 13 bases map to TRBD2. The CDR3 consists of 17 residues. Germline loops: CDR1 LGHDT, CDR2 YNNKEL (reference sequence). V lost 1 base and J lost 8; bases outside the gene matches: 9. DNA of the CDR3: TGTGCCAGCAGCCAAGTCGCCGGGACTAGCGGGGCGGGTACGCAGTATTTT. This codes for CASSQVAGTSGAGTQYF.

V gene TRBV19 combines with J gene TRBJ1-2, with 10 bases matching TRBD1. Looked up from germline, CDR1 is LNHDA and CDR2 is SQIVND (reference sequence). The trim removed 7 bases at V and 6 bases at J, leaving 5 bases unmatched. This CDR3 is 13 amino acids long. The CDR3 nucleotides read TGTGCCAGTACTAGGGACAGGGGAAATGGCTACACCTTC. Translating gives CASTRDRGNGYTF.

The chain joins TRBV12-5 to TRBJ2-7; no definite D call. Germline V CDR1 and CDR2: LGHNT, FRNRAP. The CDR3 sequence is 12 residues long. V lost 6 bases and J 4 bases, leaving 10 bases between the germline ends. In DNA form, the CDR3 reads TGTGCTAGTGGCCCTGACATATACGAGCAGTACTTC. This gives the protein CASGPDIYEQYF.

In its sample, this clone was seen once. This chain joins TRBV9 and TRBJ2-3; TRBD2 aligns across 16 bases. In germline, CDR1 is SGDLS, CDR2 YYNGEE. The CDR3 loop spans 20 amino acids. J was trimmed by 1 base and V by 4 bases; bases with no gene match: 12. CDR3 sequence: CASSPRRGLAGGPGTDTQYF. The CDR3 DNA is TGTGCCAGCAGCCCCAGGCGGGGACTAGCGGGGGGGCCGGGCACAGATACGCAGTATTTT.

This rearrangement joins TRBV6-2 or TRBV6-3 to TRBJ1-6, with 9 bases that match TRBD1. Trimming removed 4 bases from V and 10 bases from J; junction bases left unmatched: 8. The germline gives CDR1 MNHEY, CDR2 SVGEGT. CDR3 length equals 15 residues. CDR3 region: CASSSPGTGQSPLHF. In DNA form, the CDR3 reads TGTGCCAGCAGTTCACCTGGGACAGGGCAGTCACCCCTCCACTTT.

This chain uses TRBV6-5 with TRBJ2-7; 11 nucleotides match TRBD2. CDR1 is MNHEY and CDR2 is SVGAGI in the germline V gene. With V trimmed by 5 bases and J by 4 bases, 4 bases remained unmatched. The CDR3 has 14 amino acids. CDR3 residues: CASSNSGGVYEQYF. CDR3 DNA: TGTGCCAGCAGTAATAGCGGGGGGGTGTACGAGCAGTACTTC.

The V and J genes are TRBV3-1 (or the pseudogene TRBV3-2) and TRBJ2-1; no firm D call. Trimming took off 1 base at V and 10 bases at J, with 5 bases between the two ends. This CDR3 contains 11 residues. Germline V lookup: CDR1 LGHDT, CDR2 YNNKEL (reference sequence). The chain's CDR3 is CASSQGAEQFF. In DNA, the CDR3 is TGTGCCAGCAGCCAAGGAGCGGAGCAGTTCTTC.

The chain carries TRBV5-6 and TRBJ2-7; D is unclear. This CDR3 is built from 9 residues. Germline CDR1 reads SGHDT; CDR2 reads YYEEEE. The CDR3 coding sequence is TGTGGATACACGTACGAGCAGTACTTC. Amino acids: CGYTYEQYF.